A selection of T cell receptor beta chains follows, all from one sample in a study of CD8+CD57+ T cells in acquired aplastic anemia. TCRdb re-called the reads through MiXCR, storing one row per CDR3 protein. Among about 98,000 distinct CDR3 sequences, around 62% were seen once, and the ten largest hold about 62%. Sequences were obtained from sorted CD4+, CD8+, or CD8+CD57+ T cells (not recorded which) from PBMCs. These receptors all come from a human donor with aplastic anemia. Both conserved end residues are part of each CDR3. The D gene is left open where the match is weak. Size is omitted from some rows. Given values are once, few, many or a class for expanded clones.

CDR3aa	CDR3nt	v_gene	d_gene	j_gene	abundance
CSAGGHLSSYEQYF	TGCAGTGCTGGGGGGCACTTGAGCTCCTACGAGCAGTACTTC	TRBV20-1	NA	TRBJ2-7	few
CASSLVENTIYF	TGTGCCAGCAGCTTAGTAGAAAACACCATATATTTT	TRBV7-4	NA	TRBJ1-3	once
CSALSGRGAFYEQYF	TGCAGCGCCCTTAGTGGTCGGGGGGCCTTCTACGAGCAGTACTTC	TRBV29-1	NA	TRBJ2-7	NA
CATSYRTAINTEAFF	TGTGCCACCAGCTACCGGACGGCGATAAACACTGAAGCTTTCTTT	TRBV15	NA	TRBJ1-1	NA
CATSRDWGGDTQYF	TGTGCCACCAGCAGAGATTGGGGGGGAGATACGCAGTATTTT	TRBV15	TRBD2	TRBJ2-3	NA
CASTEGRTGAEAFF	TGTGCCAGTACCGAAGGTAGGACAGGGGCTGAAGCTTTCTTT	TRBV19	TRBD1	TRBJ1-1	NA
CSAEGTDRSTDTQYF	TGCAGCGCCGAGGGGACAGATCGTAGCACAGATACGCAGTATTTT	TRBV29-1	TRBD1	TRBJ2-3	NA
CASSPSVDTLLQPQHF	TGCGCCAGCAGCCCCAGTGTGGACACCCTCTTACAGCCCCAGCATTTT	TRBV4-3	NA	TRBJ1-5	NA
CASSLRDGGGTGELFF	TGTGCCAGCAGCTTAAGGGACGGGGGAGGCACCGGGGAGCTGTTTTTT	TRBV7-9	NA	TRBJ2-2	many
CAIWGPSTDTQYF	TGTGCCATCTGGGGTCCTAGCACAGATACGCAGTATTTT	TRBV15	NA	TRBJ2-3	NA
CATTSPLYNEQFF	TGTGCCACCACTAGCCCCCTCTACAATGAGCAGTTCTTC	TRBV24-1	NA	TRBJ2-1	few